The 22 T cell receptor beta chains below come from one sample, sequenced in a study of response to subunit inactivated influenza vaccine. TCRdb fed the RT-PCR reads into MiXCR, producing one record per CDR3 protein. The sample contains 450,000 to 500,000 distinct CDR3 sequences, about a tenth of which appear only once. The sequencing here drew on PBMCs from blood, taken 45 days after vaccination. These receptors were taken from a man aged 50-59 years who received an inactivated influenza vaccine.

There are many counts of this clonotype. V and J are TRBV12-3 or TRBV12-4 and TRBJ2-2; 14 bases are shared with TRBD2. This CDR3 is 16 amino acids long. Losses at the gene ends were 4 bases for V and 9 bases for J; bases not matched to a gene: 7. This CDR3 is CASSSGLAGGIRELFF. In DNA form, the CDR3 reads TGTGCCAGCAGTTCCGGACTAGCGGGAGGAATACGGGAGCTGTTTTTT.

This clonotype has a handful of counts. V gene TRBV6-5 combines with J gene TRBJ2-7; 12 bases line up with TRBD2. V lost 3 bases to trimming and J lost 1 base; unmatched junction nucleotides: 7. The CDR3 consists of 17 residues. Germline V gives CDR1 MNHEY, CDR2 SVGAGI. CDR3 DNA: TGTGCCAGCAGTTATCGGATTCTAGCGGGGGGGTCCTACGAGCAGTACTTC. It translates to CASSYRILAGGSYEQYF.

The gene calls are TRBV11-2 and TRBJ2-2; no reliable D call. CDR3 length: 15 amino acids. V dropped 0 bases and J dropped 1 base, with 6 bases sitting between them. Germline V gives CDR1 SGHAT, CDR2 FQNNGV. In DNA, the CDR3 is TGTGCCAGCAGCTTAGAGTGGGTGAACACCGGGGAGCTGTTTTTT. It translates to CASSLEWVNTGELFF.

This clonotype was seen only a few times. The chain is built from TRBV10-3 and TRBJ1-1; D gene ambiguous. Germline V CDR1 and CDR2: ENHRY, SYGVKD. Trimming shortened V by 6 bases and J by 4 bases, and 15 bases separated the two germline ends. This CDR3 comprises 14 residues. In nucleotides, the CDR3 is TGTGCCATCAGGTCGGGGAGGGAGGGCACTGAAGCTTTCTTT. Protein sequence: CAIRSGREGTEAFF.

The chain employs TRBV28 and TRBJ2-7; D possibly corresponds to TRBD1 (6 bases). CDR3 length: 13 amino acids. Trimming removed 11 bases from V and 2 bases from J, with 16 bases in between. The germline V gene has CDR1 MDHEN and CDR2 SYDVKM. CDR3 bases: TGTGCCGGGGGCCCGGGACAAACCTACGAGCAGTACTTC. It translates to CAGGPGQTYEQYF.

This clonotype was found a few times. V and J are TRBV25-1 and TRBJ2-2; D remains ambiguous. CDR3 length equals 15 residues. CDR1 and CDR2 (germline): MGHDK, SYGVNS. V lost 2 bases, J lost 0 bases, and 7 bases lay in between. The DNA of the CDR3 is TGTGCCAGCAGTGAAAGTATTCCGAACACCGGGGAGCTGTTTTTT. Protein: CASSESIPNTGELFF. The full variable domain, rest sourced from reference TRBV25-1 and TRBJ2-2, is EADIYQTPRYLVIGTGKKITLECSQTMGHDKMYWYQQDPGMELHLIHYSYGVNSTEKGDLSSESTVSRIRTEHFPLTLESARPSHTSQYLCASSESIPNTGELFFGEGSRLTVL.

CDR3 residues: CASSLSGDAYNEQFF. CDR3 in DNA: TGTGCCAGCAGTCTTAGCGGGGATGCCTACAATGAGCAGTTCTTC. The V gene is TRBV12-3 or TRBV12-4, the J gene TRBJ2-1; the match to TRBD2 covers 8 bases. Trimming removed 5 bases from V and 2 bases from J; junction bases left unmatched: 5. The length of the CDR3 is 15 residues.

The chain combines TRBV5-6 with TRBJ2-1, with D uncertain. Germline V gene sequence: CDR1 SGHDT, CDR2 YYEEEE. The V and J ends lost 2 bases and 4 bases respectively, with 10 bases between them. This CDR3 contains 14 residues. This CDR3 reads CASSFGDLYNEQFF. For the CDR3, the DNA is TGTGCCAGCAGCTTTGGCGACTTATACAATGAGCAGTTCTTC.

The genes are TRBV5-1 and TRBJ1-4, with 9 nucleotides matching TRBD1. Germline V lookup: CDR1 SGHRS, CDR2 YFSETQ. This CDR3 comprises 15 residues. V was pared by 4 bases and J by 4 bases, with 5 bases of the junction left unmatched. The CDR3 DNA reads TGCGCCAGCAGCCGGACAGGGGCCTATAATGAAAAACTGTTTTTT. The encoded protein is CASSRTGAYNEKLFF.

V is TRBV28 and J is TRBJ1-1; a weak D match, TRBD1 (5 bases). Trimming left V 5 bases short and J 7 bases short, with 20 bases between. Germline loops: CDR1 MDHEN, CDR2 SYDVKM. CDR3 length equals 15 residues. In DNA form, the CDR3 reads TGTGCCAGCAGTGCAGGGTACCCTGTCATGTTTGAAGCTTTCTTT. Protein product: CASSAGYPVMFEAFF.

V usage is TRBV10-3 and J usage is TRBJ2-5; possibly TRBD1 or TRBD2 for D (5 bases each). The CDR3 length is 14 residues. Germline CDR1 and CDR2: ENHRY and SYGVKD. Trimming stripped 4 bases from V and 2 bases from J, with 11 bases between. The CDR3 nucleotides are TGTGCCATCAGTGGAGGGGTTGATCAAGAGACCCAGTACTTC. This sequence encodes CAISGGVDQETQYF.

V gene TRBV24-1 combines with J gene TRBJ2-7, with D unresolved. Germline CDR1 is KGHDR and CDR2 is SFDVKD. V lost 1 base and J lost 5, with 2 bases in between. This CDR3 contains 11 residues. The CDR3 loop is CATSDFNEQYF. CDR3 DNA sequence: TGTGCCACCAGTGATTTCAACGAGCAGTACTTC.

V usage is TRBV27 and J usage is TRBJ1-6, with TRBD1 identical over 9 bases. There are 18 residues in the CDR3. V was clipped by 4 bases and J by 7 bases; unmatched bases: 14. Germline CDR1 is MNHEY and CDR2 is SMNVEV (reference sequence). The CDR3 loop is CASSSQGAQFALNSPLHF. The CDR3 region has the DNA TGTGCCAGCAGTTCACAGGGGGCCCAATTCGCTCTCAATTCACCCCTCCACTTT.

V gene TRBV5-5 combines with J gene TRBJ2-7; possible D gene TRBD1, 6 bases. The CDR3 is 16 amino acids. V was trimmed by 2 bases and J by 4 bases, leaving 19 bases between them. Per the germline V gene, CDR1 is SGHKS and CDR2 is YYEKEE (reference sequence). The DNA of the CDR3 is TGTGCCAGCAGCTTACAGGGTAGTACACCCCTTTACGAGCAGTACTTC. Encoded protein: CASSLQGSTPLYEQYF.

This clonotype appeared a few times. V gene TRBV20-1 combines with J gene TRBJ2-3, with D perhaps matching TRBD1 (6 bases). Trimming removed 0 bases from V and 4 bases from J, with 11 bases in between. Germline V gene sequence: CDR1 DFQATT, CDR2 SNEGSKA (reference sequence). This CDR3 comprises 14 residues. The CDR3 DNA sequence: TGCAGTGCTAGAGAAACAGGGTGGTCAGATACGCAGTATTTT. This codes for CSARETGWSDTQYF.

This clonotype appeared a few times. The chain combines TRBV7-8 with TRBJ2-7; the D gene is possibly TRBD1 (5 bases). This CDR3 contains 13 residues. From germline, CDR1 is SGHVS and CDR2 FQNEAQ. Trimming pared 6 bases from V and 4 bases from J, leaving 13 bases between. As DNA, the CDR3 is TGTGCCAGCAGACGCCCGGACACTTACGAGCAGTACTTC. This translates into CASRRPDTYEQYF.

This clonotype was counted a few times. This CDR3 reads CASSYLGTGDGYTF. DNA for the CDR3: TGTGCCAGCAGTTACCTTGGGACAGGGGATGGCTACACCTTC. The chain is built from TRBV6-5 and TRBJ1-2; 10 nucleotides line up with TRBD1. The CDR3 is made up of 14 amino acids. CDR1 and CDR2 from the germline V gene are MNHEY and SVGAGI. With 2 bases clipped from V and 6 bases from J, the junction kept 3 bases outside the gene matches.

The V gene is TRBV28, the J gene TRBJ2-7; tentatively, D is TRBD1 (5 bases). Trimming stripped 8 bases from V and 6 bases from J, with 20 bases between. The germline V gene has CDR1 MDHEN and CDR2 SYDVKM. The CDR3 covers 14 residues. The DNA of the CDR3 is TGTGCCAGCGGTATAACCCAGGGTCTGGGCGAGCAGTACTTC. Protein sequence: CASGITQGLGEQYF.

This clonotype was observed at least ten times. The chain joins TRBV4-3 to TRBJ2-2; 11 nucleotides agree with TRBD2. Germline V gene lookup returns CDR1 LGHNA and CDR2 YSLEER. The V and J ends lost 4 bases and 5 bases, in that order; junction bases with no gene match: 9. CDR3 length: 17 residues. CDR3 DNA: TGCGCCAGCAGCCTCTACTTAGCGGGGGGGCGTACCGGGGAGCTGTTTTTT. This gives the protein CASSLYLAGGRTGELFF.

This clonotype was recorded a few times. The chain carries TRBV2 and TRBJ1-6; weak D call: TRBD1 (6 bases). With 10 bases removed from V and 7 bases from J, the gap between germline ends came to 14 bases. In germline, CDR1 is SNHLY, CDR2 FYNNEI. The CDR3 is 13 amino acids. The CDR3 DNA reads as TGTGCCACCACAGGGAAGTGGAATTCACCCCTCCACTTT. Translation: CATTGKWNSPLHF.

There are a few counts of this clonotype. The rearrangement links TRBV12-3 or TRBV12-4 to TRBJ2-5; 11 positions agree with TRBD2. The length of the CDR3 is 16 residues. The ends lost 4 bases at V and 4 bases at J; junction bases unmatched: 8. Written as DNA, the CDR3 is TGTGCCAGCAGTTACTTAGCGGGGGGGAATTTAGAGACCCAGTACTTC. Amino acid sequence: CASSYLAGGNLETQYF.

This clonotype showed up just a few times. This chain uses TRBV20-1 with TRBJ2-7; 10 positions agree with TRBD1. The germline V gene encodes CDR1 DFQATT and CDR2 SNEGSKA (reference sequence). This CDR3 has 14 amino acids. Unmatched junction bases numbered 7, after V lost 6 bases and J lost 2 bases. The CDR3 DNA is TGCAGTGCGGAAGGACAGGGGGGAACCTACGAGCAGTACTTC. Amino acids: CSAEGQGGTYEQYF.